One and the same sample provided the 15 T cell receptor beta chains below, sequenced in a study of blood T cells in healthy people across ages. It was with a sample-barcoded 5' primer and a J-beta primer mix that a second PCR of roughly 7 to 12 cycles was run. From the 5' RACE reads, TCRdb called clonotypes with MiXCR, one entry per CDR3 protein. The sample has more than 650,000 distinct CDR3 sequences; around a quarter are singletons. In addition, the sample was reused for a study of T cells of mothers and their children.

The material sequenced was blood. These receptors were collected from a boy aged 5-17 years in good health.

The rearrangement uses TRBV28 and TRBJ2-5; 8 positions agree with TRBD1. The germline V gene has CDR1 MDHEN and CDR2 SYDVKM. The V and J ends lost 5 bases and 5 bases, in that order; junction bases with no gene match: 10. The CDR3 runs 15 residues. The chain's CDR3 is CASSPAGGFRETQYF. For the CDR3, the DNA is TGTGCCAGCAGTCCGGCAGGGGGCTTTCGGGAGACCCAGTACTTC.

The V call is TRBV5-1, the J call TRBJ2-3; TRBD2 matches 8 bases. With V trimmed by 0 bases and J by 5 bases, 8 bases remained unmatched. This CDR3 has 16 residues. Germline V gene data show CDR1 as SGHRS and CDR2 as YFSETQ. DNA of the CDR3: TGCGCCAGCAGCTTGGGATCGGGGGGGGCCTTAGATACGCAGTATTTT. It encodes CASSLGSGGALDTQYF. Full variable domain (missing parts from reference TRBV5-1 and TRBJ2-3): KAGVTQTPRYLIKTRGQQVTLSCSPISGHRSVSWYQQTPGQGLQFLFEYFSETQRNKGNFPGRFSGRQFSNSRSEMNVSTLELGDSALYLCASSLGSGGALDTQYFGPGTRLTVL.

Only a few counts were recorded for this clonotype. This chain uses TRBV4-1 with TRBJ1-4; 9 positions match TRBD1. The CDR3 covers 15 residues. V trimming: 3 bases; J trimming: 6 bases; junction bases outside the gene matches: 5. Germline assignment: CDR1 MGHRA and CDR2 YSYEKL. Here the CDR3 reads CASSQRDRVYEKLFF. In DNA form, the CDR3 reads TGCGCCAGCAGCCAGAGGGACAGGGTTTATGAAAAACTGTTTTTT.

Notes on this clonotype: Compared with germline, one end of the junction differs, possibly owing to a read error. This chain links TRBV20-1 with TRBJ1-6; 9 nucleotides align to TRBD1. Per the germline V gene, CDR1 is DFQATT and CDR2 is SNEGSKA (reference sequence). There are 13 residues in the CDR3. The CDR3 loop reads CSAPNPRDRDIRF. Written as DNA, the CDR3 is TGCAGTGCCCCGAACCCCCGGGACAGGGATATTCGCTTT.

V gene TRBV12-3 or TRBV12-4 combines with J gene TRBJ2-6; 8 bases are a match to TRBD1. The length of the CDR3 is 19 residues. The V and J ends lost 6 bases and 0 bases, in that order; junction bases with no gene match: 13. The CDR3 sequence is CASSFRWDRKYSGANVLTF. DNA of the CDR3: TGTGCCAGCAGCTTTCGATGGGACAGGAAATACTCTGGGGCCAACGTCCTGACTTTC.

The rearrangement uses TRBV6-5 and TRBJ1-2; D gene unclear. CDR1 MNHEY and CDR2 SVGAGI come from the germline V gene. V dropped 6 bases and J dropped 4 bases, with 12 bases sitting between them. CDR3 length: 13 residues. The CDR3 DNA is TGTGCCAGCAGCCTTATTGGCCCCTATGGCTACACCTTC. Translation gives CASSLIGPYGYTF.

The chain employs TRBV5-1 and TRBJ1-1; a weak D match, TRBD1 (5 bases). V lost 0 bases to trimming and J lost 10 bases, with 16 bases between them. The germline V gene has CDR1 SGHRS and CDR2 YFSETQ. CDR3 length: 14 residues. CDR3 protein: CASSLEQTGSRAFF. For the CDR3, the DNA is TGCGCCAGCAGCTTGGAACAAACAGGTAGTCGAGCTTTCTTT.

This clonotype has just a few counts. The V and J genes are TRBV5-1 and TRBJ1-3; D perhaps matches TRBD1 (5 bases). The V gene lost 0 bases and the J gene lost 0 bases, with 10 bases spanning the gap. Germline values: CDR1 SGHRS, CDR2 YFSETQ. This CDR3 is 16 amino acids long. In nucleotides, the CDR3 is TGCGCCAGCAGCTTGGCTGGGACGGTCTCTGGAAACACCATATATTTT. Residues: CASSLAGTVSGNTIYF.

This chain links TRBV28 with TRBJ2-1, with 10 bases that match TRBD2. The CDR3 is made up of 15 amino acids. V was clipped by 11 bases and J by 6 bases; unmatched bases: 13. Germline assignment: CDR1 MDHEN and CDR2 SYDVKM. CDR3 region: CAGGAAGGPGNEQFF. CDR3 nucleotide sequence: TGTGCCGGGGGGGCAGCGGGGGGGCCAGGCAATGAGCAGTTCTTC.

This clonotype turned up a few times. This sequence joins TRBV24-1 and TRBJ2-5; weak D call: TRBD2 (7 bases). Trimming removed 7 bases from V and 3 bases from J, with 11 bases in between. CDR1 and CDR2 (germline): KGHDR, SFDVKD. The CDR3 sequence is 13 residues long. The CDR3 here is CATSGGPEETQYF. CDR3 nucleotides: TGTGCCACCAGCGGGGGGCCGGAAGAGACCCAGTACTTC.

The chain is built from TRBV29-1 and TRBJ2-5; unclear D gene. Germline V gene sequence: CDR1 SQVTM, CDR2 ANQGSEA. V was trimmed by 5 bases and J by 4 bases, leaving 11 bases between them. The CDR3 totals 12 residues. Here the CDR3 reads CSVLDGRETQYF. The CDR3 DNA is TGCAGCGTTCTGGATGGACGAGAGACCCAGTACTTC.

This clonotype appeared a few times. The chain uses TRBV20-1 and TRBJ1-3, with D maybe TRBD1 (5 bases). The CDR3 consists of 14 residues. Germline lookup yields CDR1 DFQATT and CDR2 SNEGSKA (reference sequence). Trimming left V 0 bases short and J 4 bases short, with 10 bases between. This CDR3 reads CSARDGGIGNTIYF. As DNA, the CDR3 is TGCAGTGCTAGAGATGGGGGGATCGGAAACACCATATATTTT.

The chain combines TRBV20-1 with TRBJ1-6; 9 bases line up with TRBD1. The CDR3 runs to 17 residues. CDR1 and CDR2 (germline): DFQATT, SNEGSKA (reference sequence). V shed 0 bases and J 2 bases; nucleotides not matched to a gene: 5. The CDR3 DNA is TGCAGTGCTAGAGACAGACAGGGGGGCACCTATAATTCACCCCTCCACTTT. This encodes CSARDRQGGTYNSPLHF.

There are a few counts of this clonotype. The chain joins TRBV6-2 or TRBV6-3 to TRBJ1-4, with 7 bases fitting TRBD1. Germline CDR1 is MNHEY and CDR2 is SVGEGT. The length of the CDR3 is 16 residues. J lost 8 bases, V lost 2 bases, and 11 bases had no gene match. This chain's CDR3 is CASSYPVSGTDEKLFF. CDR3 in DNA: TGTGCCAGCAGTTACCCGGTTTCCGGGACAGACGAAAAACTGTTTTTT.

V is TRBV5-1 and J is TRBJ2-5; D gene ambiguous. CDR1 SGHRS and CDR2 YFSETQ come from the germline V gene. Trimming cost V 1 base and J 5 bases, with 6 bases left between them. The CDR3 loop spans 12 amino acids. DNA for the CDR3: TGCGCCAGCAGCTTGACTTGGGAGACCCAGTACTTC. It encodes CASSLTWETQYF.